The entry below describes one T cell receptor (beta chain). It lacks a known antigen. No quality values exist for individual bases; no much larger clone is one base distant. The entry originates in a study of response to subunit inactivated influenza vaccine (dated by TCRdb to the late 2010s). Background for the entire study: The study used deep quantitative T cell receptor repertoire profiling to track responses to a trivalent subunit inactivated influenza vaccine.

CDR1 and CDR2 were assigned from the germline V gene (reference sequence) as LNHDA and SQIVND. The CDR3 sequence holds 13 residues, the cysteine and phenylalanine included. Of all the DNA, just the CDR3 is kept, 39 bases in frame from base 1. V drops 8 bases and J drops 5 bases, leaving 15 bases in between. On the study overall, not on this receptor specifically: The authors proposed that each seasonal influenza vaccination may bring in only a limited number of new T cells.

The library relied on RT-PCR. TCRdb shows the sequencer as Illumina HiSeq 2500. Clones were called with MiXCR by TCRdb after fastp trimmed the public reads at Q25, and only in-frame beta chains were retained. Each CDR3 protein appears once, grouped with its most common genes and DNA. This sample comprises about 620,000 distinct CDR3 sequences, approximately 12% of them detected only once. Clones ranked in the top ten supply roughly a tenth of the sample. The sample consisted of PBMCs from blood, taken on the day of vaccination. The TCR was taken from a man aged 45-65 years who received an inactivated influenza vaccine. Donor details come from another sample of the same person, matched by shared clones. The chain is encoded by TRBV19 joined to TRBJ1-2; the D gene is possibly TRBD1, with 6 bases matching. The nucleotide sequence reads TGTGCCAGTTCATTCGCGGGGGCTTATGGCTACACCTTC. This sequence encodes CASSFAGAYGYTF. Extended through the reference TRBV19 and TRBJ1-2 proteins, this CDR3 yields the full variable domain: DGGITQSPKYLFRKEGQNVTLSCEQNLNHDAMYWYRQDPGQGLRLIYYSQIVNDFQKGDIAEGYSVSREKKESFPLTVTSAQKNPTAFYLCASSFAGAYGYTFGSGTRLTVV.